This T cell receptor (beta chain) came from a study of blood T cell repertoires in COVID-19. Study overall: Both acute and convalescent COVID-19 samples were obtained from the United States, Italy and Spain.

The CDR3 spans 16 residues. Trimming shortened V by 1 base and J by 1 base, and 11 bases separated the two germline ends. Germline loops: CDR1 LGHDT, CDR2 YNNKEL (reference sequence). The method was immunoSEQ multiplex PCR; TCRdb's version includes in-frame clones alone and lacks a portion of them. This sample has 150,000 to 200,000 clones, with more than 75% found just once. This clonotype originated in a man aged 40-50 years with active or convalescent COVID-19. The chain uses TRBV3-1 (or the pseudogene TRBV3-2) and TRBJ2-1; D unclear. What was sequenced was peripheral blood. CDR3 loop: CASSQVHAQSYNEQFF. CDR3 coding DNA: TGTGCCAGCAGCCAAGTTCATGCACAATCCTACAATGAGCAGTTCTTC.